This T cell receptor (beta chain) was sequenced in a study of shared clonotypes between healthy human individuals. Using immunoSEQ multiplex PCR, the repertoire was profiled, and TCRdb retains in-frame clones only, with some absent. The sample records approximately 620,000 clones, around 97% being singletons. The sample comprised naive CD4+ T cells sorted from blood. Subset meaning: CD45RA+ positively selected. This clonotype was obtained from a woman in her 30s in good health.

The CDR3 sequence is CATSTRSRGDEQYF. CDR3 in DNA: TGTGCCACCAGCACTCGATCAAGGGGGGACGAGCAGTACTTC. The V call is TRBV15, the J call TRBJ2-7; either TRBD1 or TRBD2 may supply D (6 bases each). Deletions cut 4 bases from V and 5 bases from J, with 15 bases between. Germline CDR1 reads LNHNV; CDR2 reads YYDKDF (reference sequence). The CDR3 sequence is 14 residues long.